Detailed here is one TCR beta chain. Its antigen is still unknown. Via MiXCR, TCRdb re-called the reads, giving one row per CDR3 protein. The sample comprises around 530,000 distinct CDR3 sequences, 16% of which are singletons, and 20% to 30% rests with the top ten. These data come from a study of T cell repertoires in cytomegalovirus infection. The overall study: Based on public TCR beta signatures, there were indications of CMV infection and of a matching HLA type. The study, taken as a whole, reports: There were carriers of CMV plus the relevant HLA, and cumulative public TCR beta family frequency identified them. Ex vivo responses were dominated by HLA-C-restricted CMV-specific TCR beta clonotypes.

The germline V gene encodes CDR1 MNHEY and CDR2 SVGEGT. This CDR3 contains 14 residues. V shed 0 bases and J shed 1 base, with 6 bases lying between them. The TCR sequence derives from a human donor in good health (CMV status not recorded). Some clones in this sample may be carry-over from other donors' samples. Sequencing was carried out using CD8+ T cells from PBMCs. V and J are TRBV6-2 or TRBV6-3 and TRBJ1-1, with D unclear. In DNA form, the CDR3 reads TGTGCCAGCAGTTACTCGTTCAGGAACACTGAAGCTTTCTTT. Protein product: CASSYSFRNTEAFF.